This entry lists 23 T cell receptor beta chains sequenced from one sample in a study of blood T cells in healthy people across ages (dated by TCRdb to about 2015). The library came from 5' RACE. TCRdb records Illumina HiSeq 2500 as the sequencer. A second PCR of 7 to 11 cycles was run with a J-beta primer mix and a sample-barcoded 5' primer. The public reads were run again by TCRdb, first through fastp at Q25 and then through MiXCR, and only productive beta chains were kept. Rows are unified per CDR3 protein, each entry keeping the most common DNA and genes. A total of about 640,000 distinct CDR3 sequences appear in this sample, approximately 59% of them only once. The ten largest account for more than 35% of the sample. Sequenced: blood. All receptors derive from a man between 60 and 70 years old in good health.

The chain links TRBV4-1 to TRBJ2-5; the match to TRBD2 covers 12 bases. J gave up 5 bases and V 0 bases, and 10 bases lay outside the gene matches. CDR3 length: 18 amino acids. Germline V gene data show CDR1 as MGHRA and CDR2 as YSYEKL. The CDR3: CASSQDSILAGGSETQYF. The CDR3 DNA follows: TGCGCCAGCAGCCAAGATTCAATACTAGCGGGGGGCTCGGAGACCCAGTACTTC.

Only a few counts were recorded for this clonotype. The genes are TRBV2 and TRBJ2-1; no reliable D call. CDR3 size: 11 residues. Trimming pared 9 bases from V and 6 bases from J, leaving 9 bases between. Germline V CDR1 and CDR2: SNHLY, FYNNEI. The CDR3 DNA follows: TGTGCCAGTCGATCTACCAATGAGCAGTTCTTC. It encodes CASRSTNEQFF.

A single count supports this clonotype. The chain employs TRBV29-1 and TRBJ2-5; 13 bases align to TRBD2. The ends lost 7 bases at V and 2 bases at J; junction bases unmatched: 4. Germline CDR1 and CDR2: SQVTM and ANQGSEA. There are 14 residues in the CDR3. CDR3 loop: CSGVTSGGQETQYF. The CDR3 nucleotides are TGCAGCGGCGTGACTAGCGGGGGGCAAGAGACCCAGTACTTC.

The V and J genes are TRBV28 and TRBJ2-1; D might be TRBD1 or TRBD2, each matching 5 bases. The CDR3 totals 16 residues. Germline CDR1 is MDHEN and CDR2 is SYDVKM. V was pared by 3 bases and J by 6 bases, with 18 bases between. CDR3 nucleotides: TGTGCCAGCAGTTTTGGGGACGCTGGCCGACCCAATGAGCAGTTCTTC. Its translation: CASSFGDAGRPNEQFF.

This clonotype was picked up a small number of times. This sequence joins TRBV6-5 and TRBJ1-2; D uncertain. V shed 0 bases and J shed 2 bases, with 7 bases lying between them. In germline, CDR1 is MNHEY, CDR2 SVGAGI. There are 14 residues in the CDR3. CDR3 DNA: TGTGCCAGCAGTTACTCTGCAGGCAACTATGGCTACACCTTC. It encodes CASSYSAGNYGYTF.

The table lists this clonotype with a few counts. Relative to the germline gene, one junction end is altered; a read error may explain this. The V gene is TRBV18, the J gene TRBJ1-6; D may be TRBD1 (6 bases). CDR1 is KGHSH, CDR2 LQKENI, per germline. There are 14 residues in the CDR3. CDR3 in DNA: TGTGCCAGCTCACCGAGACAGGCCAATTCGCCCCTCCACTTT. Translation gives CASSPRQANSPLHF.

This chain uses TRBV10-3 with TRBJ2-5, with D possibly being TRBD1 (6 bases). The V end lost 0 bases, the J end lost 2 bases, and 13 bases lay between the germline ends. The CDR3 length is 16 residues. CDR1 is ENHRY, CDR2 SYGVKD, per germline. The CDR3 DNA reads TGTGCCATCAGTGAGTCTTCAGGGGACGGGCAAGAGACCCAGTACTTC. This gives the protein CAISESSGDGQETQYF.

This clonotype was recorded at least ten times. The rearrangement joins TRBV6-1 to TRBJ2-5, with no clear D. From germline, CDR1 is MNHNS and CDR2 SASEGT. The CDR3 runs to 12 residues. V was shortened by 7 bases and J by 5 bases, with 11 bases between the two germline ends. CDR3 nucleotide sequence: TGTGCCAGCAACCCATTGGGGGAGACCCAGTACTTC. It encodes CASNPLGETQYF.

This clonotype was found once. V is TRBV7-2 and J is TRBJ2-7, with TRBD1 matching 11 bases. Trimming at V came to 5 bases and at J to 6 bases, leaving 9 bases not matched to a gene. The germline CDR1 and CDR2 sequences are SGHTA and FQGNSA. The CDR3 spans 15 residues. The CDR3 bases are TGTGCCAGCAGCCGAGGGGGGACAGGGGGTATCGAGCAGTACTTC. Amino acid sequence: CASSRGGTGGIEQYF.

This chain joins TRBV10-3 and TRBJ2-3; TRBD1 matches 8 bases. The V segment lost 11 bases and the J segment 0 bases; nucleotides outside the gene matches: 10. CDR1 is ENHRY and CDR2 is SYGVKD in the germline V gene. This CDR3 is built from 15 residues. The chain's CDR3 is CASKVRQGSTDTQYF. The CDR3 nucleotides read TGTGCCTCCAAAGTTCGACAGGGGAGCACAGATACGCAGTATTTT.

The V and J genes are TRBV20-1 and TRBJ2-3, with 7 bases matching TRBD1. CDR1 DFQATT and CDR2 SNEGSKA come from the germline V gene (reference sequence). With 5 bases clipped from V and 2 bases from J, the junction kept 7 bases outside the gene matches. This CDR3 is built from 14 residues. Written as DNA, the CDR3 is TGCAGTGCTCTCCCGGACAGGAACACAGATACGCAGTATTTT. Amino acid sequence: CSALPDRNTDTQYF.

Note on this clonotype: The final CDR3 position lacks the conserved phenylalanine or tryptophan, pointing to a likely read error. This chain uses TRBV20-1 with TRBJ2-7; maybe TRBD1 (6 bases). Germline CDR1 and CDR2: DFQATT and SNEGSKA (reference sequence). V lost 5 bases to trimming and J lost 2 bases, with 13 bases between them. The CDR3 consists of 13 residues. The CDR3, as DNA: TGCAGTGCTGTCAGACAGGCAGCCTACGAGCAGTACTCC. This gives the protein CSAVRQAAYEQYS.

This CDR3 reads CASSQGDRDHEQFF. CDR3 DNA sequence: TGTGCCAGCAGCCAAGGGGACAGGGACCATGAGCAGTTCTTC. This chain links TRBV4-2 with TRBJ2-1; TRBD1 aligns across 9 bases. Trimming cost V 1 base and J 8 bases; bases outside gene matches: 3. This CDR3 comprises 14 residues. Germline values: CDR1 LGHNA, CDR2 YNFKEQ.

J is TRBJ1-1 and V is TRBV20-1; D ambiguous. Germline V gene lookup returns CDR1 DFQATT and CDR2 SNEGSKA (reference sequence). This CDR3 region has 13 residues. Trimming removed 6 bases from V and 0 bases from J, with 11 bases in between. The CDR3 loop is CSAGGHMNTEAFF. The CDR3 DNA is TGCAGTGCCGGAGGGCACATGAACACTGAAGCTTTCTTT.

The table lists this clonotype with a few counts. The genes are TRBV7-9 and TRBJ1-1; no definite D call. Germline loops: CDR1 SEHNR, CDR2 FQNEAQ (reference sequence). The CDR3 consists of 14 residues. Trimming removed 1 base at V and 0 bases at J, with 6 bases between. CDR3 coding DNA: TGTGCCAGCAGCTTAGGGATCCTGAACACTGAAGCTTTCTTT. Translation: CASSLGILNTEAFF.

This clonotype was seen more than once but under ten times. The chain combines TRBV10-3 with TRBJ2-5, with D possibly TRBD1 on 5 matching bases. The better agreement between TRBJ2-7 and the DNA end casts doubt on the J call. Germline CDR1 ENHRY, CDR2 SYGVKD. This CDR3 region has 13 residues. The CDR3 loop is CAIWQGGFYEQYF. In DNA, the CDR3 is TGTGCCATCTGGCAGGGTGGTTTCTACGAGCAGTACTTC.

The genes are TRBV19 and TRBJ1-5, with D tentatively TRBD1 (5 bases). CDR3 length: 16 amino acids. The germline V gene encodes CDR1 LNHDA and CDR2 SQIVND (reference sequence). Trimming shortened V by 8 bases and J by 0 bases, and 17 bases separated the two germline ends. Here the CDR3 DNA reads TGTGCCAGTGATGTTGGGGCGGGGTATAGCAATCAGCCCCAGCATTTT. It translates to CASDVGAGYSNQPQHF.

This clonotype was picked up a small number of times. The V gene is TRBV6-5, the J gene TRBJ2-5, with D unclear. Germline V gives CDR1 MNHEY, CDR2 SVGAGI. The CDR3 runs to 13 residues. Trimming took 6 bases from V and 4 from J, leaving 12 bases between them. The CDR3 here is CASSYPSTETQYF. CDR3 in DNA: TGTGCCAGCAGCTACCCCTCCACAGAGACCCAGTACTTC.

In the case of this clonotype: A junction end diverges from the germline sequence, so it may reflect a read error. The chain carries TRBV6-5 and TRBJ1-2, with a possible D match to TRBD1 (6 bases). The CDR3 length is 17 residues. Germline-derived CDR1 and CDR2 are MNHEY and SVGAGI. CDR3 coding DNA: TGTGCCAGTAGTTACTCGATACTTGTGCAGGGGACGAATGGCTACACCTTC. Translation gives CASSYSILVQGTNGYTF.

This clonotype was found a few times. The J gene is TRBJ2-5, the V gene TRBV6-5; D is ambiguous. V shed 0 bases and J shed 3 bases, with 5 bases lying between them. CDR1 MNHEY and CDR2 SVGAGI come from the germline V gene. The CDR3 loop spans 13 amino acids. The CDR3 DNA reads as TGTGCCAGCAGTTACTCGTGGGAAGAGACCCAGTACTTC. Translating it yields CASSYSWEETQYF.

V and J are TRBV4-1 and TRBJ1-2; D is uncertain. V lost 7 bases and J lost 6, with 9 bases in between. This CDR3 is built from 11 residues. Germline CDR1 MGHRA, CDR2 YSYEKL. CDR3 residues: CASKPTHGYTF. The CDR3 DNA is TGCGCCAGCAAGCCTACCCATGGCTACACCTTC.

The chain combines TRBV5-5 with TRBJ2-5, with 7 positions matching TRBD1. Unmatched junction bases numbered 10, after V lost 3 bases and J lost 5 bases. The CDR3 covers 15 residues. CDR1 is SGHKS, CDR2 YYEKEE, per germline (reference sequence). For the CDR3, the DNA is TGTGCCAGCAGCTACGAGGGGGCGGGCTGGGAGACCCAGTACTTC. It specifies CASSYEGAGWETQYF.

This clonotype was counted only a few times. The chain uses TRBV7-2 and TRBJ2-5, with 8 bases aligning to TRBD2. CDR3 length equals 16 residues. In germline, CDR1 is SGHTA, CDR2 FQGNSA. V lost 2 bases and J lost 2; bases outside the gene matches: 7. The CDR3 here is CASSLTSGGGQETQYF. The DNA for the CDR3 is TGTGCCAGCAGCTTAACATCCGGGGGGGGACAAGAGACCCAGTACTTC.